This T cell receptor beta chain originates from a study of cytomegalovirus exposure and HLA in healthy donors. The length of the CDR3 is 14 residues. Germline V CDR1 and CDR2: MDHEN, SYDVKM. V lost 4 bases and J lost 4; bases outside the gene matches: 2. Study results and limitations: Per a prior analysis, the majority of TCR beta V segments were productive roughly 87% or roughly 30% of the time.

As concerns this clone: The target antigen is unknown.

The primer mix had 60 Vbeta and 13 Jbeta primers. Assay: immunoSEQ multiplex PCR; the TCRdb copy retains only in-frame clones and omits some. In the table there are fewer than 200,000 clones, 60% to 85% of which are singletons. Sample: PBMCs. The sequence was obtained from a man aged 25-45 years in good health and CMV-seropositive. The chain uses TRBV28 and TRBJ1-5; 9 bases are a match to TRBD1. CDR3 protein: CASSSGQGNQPQHF. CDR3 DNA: TGTGCCAGCAGTTCGGGACAGGGAAATCAGCCCCAGCATTTT.